One sample yielded the 8 T cell receptor beta chains listed below, sequenced in a study of T cell repertoires in cytomegalovirus infection. A single record per CDR3 protein comes from TCRdb applying MiXCR to the reads. The sample includes 120,000 to 150,000 distinct CDR3 sequences, about 6.1% of them seen just once. Sequencing was carried out using PBMCs. The receptors stem from a human donor in good health (CMV status not recorded). Some clones in this sample may be carry-over from other donors' samples.

The chain combines TRBV5-4 with TRBJ2-2; D not certain. The CDR3 length is 15 residues. Germline CDR1 SGHNT, CDR2 YYREEE (reference sequence). The V and J ends lost 2 bases and 5 bases respectively, with 13 bases between them. CDR3 coding DNA: TGTGCCAGCAGCTTTGGTAACCCGAGGACCGGGGAGCTGTTTTTT. Translation: CASSFGNPRTGELFF.

The rearrangement uses TRBV29-1 and TRBJ1-1, with D perhaps matching TRBD1 (5 bases). The V gene's germline CDR1 is SQVTM and CDR2 ANQGSEA. V lost 5 bases, J lost 0 bases, and 10 bases lay in between. The CDR3 length is 13 residues. The CDR3 loop is CSVRGRMNTEAFF. The CDR3 region has the DNA TGCAGCGTTAGGGGACGGATGAACACTGAAGCTTTCTTT.

This clonotype was detected only a few times. The chain carries TRBV6-6 and TRBJ1-1; D is perhaps TRBD1 (6 bases). CDR3 length equals 14 residues. From germline, CDR1 is MNHNY and CDR2 SVGAGI (reference sequence). V shed 0 bases and J shed 6 bases, with 11 bases lying between them. This CDR3 reads CASSYSSGGAEAFF. The CDR3, as DNA: TGTGCCAGCAGTTACTCGTCGGGGGGCGCTGAAGCTTTCTTT.

This clonotype was found many times. The chain uses TRBV7-2 and TRBJ2-3; the match to TRBD1 covers 10 bases. Germline CDR1 SGHTA, CDR2 FQGNSA. The CDR3 is 16 residues long. The junction had 4 bases not matched to a gene; V was cut back by 4 bases and J by 0 bases. CDR3 nucleotides: TGTGCCAGCAGCTGGGGACAGGGGACGAGCACAGATACGCAGTATTTT. Amino acids: CASSWGQGTSTDTQYF.

The J gene is TRBJ1-6, the V gene TRBV7-3; no reliable D call. There are 16 residues in the CDR3. The V gene lost 1 base and the J gene lost 5 bases, with 12 bases spanning the gap. CDR1 and CDR2 from the germline V gene are SGHTA and FQGTGA. As DNA, the CDR3 is TGTGCCAGCAGCTTAAACGGACCAGGCAATAATTCACCCCTCCACTTT. This translates into CASSLNGPGNNSPLHF.

This clonotype was found many times. The rearrangement joins TRBV10-3 to TRBJ2-1, with D uncertain. Germline assignment: CDR1 ENHRY and CDR2 SYGVKD. CDR3 length: 13 amino acids. Trimming left V 4 bases short and J 0 bases short, with 4 bases between. DNA for the CDR3: TGTGCCATCAGTGGGGGCTCCTACAATGAGCAGTTCTTC. The encoded protein is CAISGGSYNEQFF.

This clonotype has a handful of counts. This chain connects TRBV7-3 to TRBJ2-3; D is perhaps TRBD2 (5 bases). The CDR3 consists of 14 residues. V was pared by 2 bases and J by 4 bases, with 10 bases between. Per the germline V gene, CDR1 is SGHTA and CDR2 is FQGTGA. The CDR3 sequence: CASSLSLAADTQYF. CDR3 DNA: TGTGCCAGCAGCTTATCGCTAGCAGCAGATACGCAGTATTTT.

This clonotype was picked up many times. V usage is TRBV7-2 and J usage is TRBJ1-1; unclear D gene. V was cut by 5 bases and J by 5 bases, with 9 bases left in between. Germline values: CDR1 SGHTA, CDR2 FQGNSA. The CDR3 length is 12 residues. In DNA form, the CDR3 reads TGTGCCAGCAGCGCTATCGGGACTGAAGCTTTCTTT. Translated: CASSAIGTEAFF.